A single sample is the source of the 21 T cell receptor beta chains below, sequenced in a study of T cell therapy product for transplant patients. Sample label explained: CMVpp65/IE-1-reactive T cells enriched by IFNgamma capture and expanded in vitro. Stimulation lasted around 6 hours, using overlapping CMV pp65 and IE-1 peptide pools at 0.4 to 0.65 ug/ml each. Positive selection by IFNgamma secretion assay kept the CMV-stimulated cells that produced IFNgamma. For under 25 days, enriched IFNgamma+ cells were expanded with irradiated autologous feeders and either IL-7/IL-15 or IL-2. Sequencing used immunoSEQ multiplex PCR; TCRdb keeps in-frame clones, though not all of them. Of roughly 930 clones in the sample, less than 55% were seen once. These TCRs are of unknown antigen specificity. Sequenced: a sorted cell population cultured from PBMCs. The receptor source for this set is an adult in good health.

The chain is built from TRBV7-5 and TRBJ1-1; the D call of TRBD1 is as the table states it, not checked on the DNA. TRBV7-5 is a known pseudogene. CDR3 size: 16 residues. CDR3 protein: CVRSFLIQGRGPEAFF. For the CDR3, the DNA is TGTGTCAGAAGCTTCCTAATACAGGGGCGAGGGCCTGAAGCTTTCTTT.

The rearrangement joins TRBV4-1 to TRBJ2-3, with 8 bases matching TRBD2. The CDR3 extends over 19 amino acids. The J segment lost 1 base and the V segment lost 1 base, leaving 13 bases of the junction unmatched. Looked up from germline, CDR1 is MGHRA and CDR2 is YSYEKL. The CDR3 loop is CASSQVRASGYWGTDTQYF. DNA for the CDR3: TGCGCCAGCAGCCAAGTTCGGGCTAGCGGGTACTGGGGCACAGATACGCAGTATTTT.

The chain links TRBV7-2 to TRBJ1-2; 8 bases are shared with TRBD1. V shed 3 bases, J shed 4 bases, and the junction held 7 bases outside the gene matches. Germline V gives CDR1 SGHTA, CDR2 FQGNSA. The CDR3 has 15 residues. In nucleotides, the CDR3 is TGTGCCAGCAGCTTCCCAGGACAGGGTGCCTATGGCTACACCTTC. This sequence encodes CASSFPGQGAYGYTF.

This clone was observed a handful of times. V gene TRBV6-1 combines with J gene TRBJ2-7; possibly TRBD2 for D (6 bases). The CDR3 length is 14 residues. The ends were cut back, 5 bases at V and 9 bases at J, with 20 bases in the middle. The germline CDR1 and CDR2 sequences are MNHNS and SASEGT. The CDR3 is CASSSGRGIYGQYF. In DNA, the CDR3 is TGTGCCAGCAGTTCAGGACGGGGGATCTATGGGCAGTACTTC.

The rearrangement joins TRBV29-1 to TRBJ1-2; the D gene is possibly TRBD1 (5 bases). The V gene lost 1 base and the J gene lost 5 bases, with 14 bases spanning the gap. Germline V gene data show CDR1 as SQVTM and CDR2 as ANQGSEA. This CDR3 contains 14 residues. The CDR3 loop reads CSVEVQGSRYGYTF. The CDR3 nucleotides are TGCAGCGTTGAAGTCCAGGGATCGAGGTATGGCTACACCTTC.

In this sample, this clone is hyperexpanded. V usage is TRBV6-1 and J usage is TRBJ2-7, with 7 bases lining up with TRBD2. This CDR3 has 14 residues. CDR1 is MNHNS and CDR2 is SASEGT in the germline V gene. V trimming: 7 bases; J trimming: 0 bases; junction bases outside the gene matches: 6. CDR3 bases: TGTGCCAGCAATCCTCGGACTAGCTCCTACGAGCAGTACTTC. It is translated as CASNPRTSSYEQYF.

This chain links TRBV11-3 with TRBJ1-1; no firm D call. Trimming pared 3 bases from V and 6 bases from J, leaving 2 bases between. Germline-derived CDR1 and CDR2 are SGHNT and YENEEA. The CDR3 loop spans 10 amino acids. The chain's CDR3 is CASSFAEAFF. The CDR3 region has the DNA TGTGCCAGCAGCTTCGCTGAAGCTTTCTTT.

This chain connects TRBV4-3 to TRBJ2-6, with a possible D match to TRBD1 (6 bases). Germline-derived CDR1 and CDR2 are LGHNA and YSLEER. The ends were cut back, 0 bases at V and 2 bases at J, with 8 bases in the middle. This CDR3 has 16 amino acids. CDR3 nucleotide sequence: TGCGCCAGCAGCCAAGATGGGACAACTGGGGCCAACGTCCTGACTTTC. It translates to CASSQDGTTGANVLTF.

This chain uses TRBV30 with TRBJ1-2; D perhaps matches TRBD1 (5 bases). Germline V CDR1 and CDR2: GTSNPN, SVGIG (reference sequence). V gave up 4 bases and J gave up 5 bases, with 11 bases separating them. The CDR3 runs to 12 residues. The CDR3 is CAWMGVGYGYTF. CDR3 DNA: TGTGCCTGGATGGGGGTAGGATATGGCTACACCTTC.

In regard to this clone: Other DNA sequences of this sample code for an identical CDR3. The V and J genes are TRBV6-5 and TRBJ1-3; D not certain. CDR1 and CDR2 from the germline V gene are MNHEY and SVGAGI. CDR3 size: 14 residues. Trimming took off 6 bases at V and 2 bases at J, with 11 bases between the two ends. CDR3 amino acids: CASRRGRPGNTIYF. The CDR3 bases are TGTGCCAGCAGGAGAGGGCGTCCTGGAAACACCATATATTTT.

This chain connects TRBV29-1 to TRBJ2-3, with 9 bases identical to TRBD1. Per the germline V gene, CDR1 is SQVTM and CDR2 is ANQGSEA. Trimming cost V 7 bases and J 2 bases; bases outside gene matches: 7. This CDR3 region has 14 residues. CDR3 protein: CSGGGTGITDTQYF. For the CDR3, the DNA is TGCAGCGGGGGGGGGACAGGGATCACAGATACGCAGTATTTT.

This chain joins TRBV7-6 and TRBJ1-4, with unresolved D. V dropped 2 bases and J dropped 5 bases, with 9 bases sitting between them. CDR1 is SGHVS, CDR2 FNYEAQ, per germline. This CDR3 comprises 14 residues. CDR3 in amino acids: CASSLQTGNEKLFF. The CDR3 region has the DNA TGTGCCAGCAGCTTACAGACCGGGAATGAAAAACTGTTTTTT.

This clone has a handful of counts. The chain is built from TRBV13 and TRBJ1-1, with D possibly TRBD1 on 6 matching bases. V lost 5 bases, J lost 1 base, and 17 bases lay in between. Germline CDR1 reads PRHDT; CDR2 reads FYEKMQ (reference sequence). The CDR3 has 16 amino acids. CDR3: CASSPMQGRGNTEAFF. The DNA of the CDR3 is TGTGCCAGCAGCCCTATGCAGGGGCGCGGGAACACTGAAGCTTTCTTT.

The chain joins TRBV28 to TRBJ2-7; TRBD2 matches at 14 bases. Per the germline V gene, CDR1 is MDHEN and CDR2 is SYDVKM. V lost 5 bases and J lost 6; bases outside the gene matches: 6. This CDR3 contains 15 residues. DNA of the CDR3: TGTGCCAGCAGTGAGGGACTAGCGGGGGATCCCGAGCAGTACTTC. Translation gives CASSEGLAGDPEQYF. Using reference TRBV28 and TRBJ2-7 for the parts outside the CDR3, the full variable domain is DVKVTQSSRYLVKRTGEKVFLECVQDMDHENMFWYRQDPGLGLRLIYFSYDVKMKEKGDIPEGYSVSREKKERFSLILESASTNQTSMYLCASSEGLAGDPEQYFGPGTRLTVT.

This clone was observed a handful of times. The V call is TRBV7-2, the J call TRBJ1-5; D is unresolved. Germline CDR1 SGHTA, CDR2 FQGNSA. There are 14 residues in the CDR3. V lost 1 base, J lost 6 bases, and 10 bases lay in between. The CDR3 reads CASSLVGFGQPQHF. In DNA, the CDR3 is TGTGCCAGCAGCTTAGTGGGTTTCGGTCAGCCCCAGCATTTT. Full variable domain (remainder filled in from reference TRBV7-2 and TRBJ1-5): GAGVSQSPSNKVTEKGKDVELRCDPISGHTALYWYRQSLGQGLEFLIYFQGNSAPDKSGLPSDRFSAERTGGSVSTLTIQRTQQEDSAVYLCASSLVGFGQPQHFGDGTRLSIL.

The CDR3 region has the DNA TGTGCCAGCAGCTTTTTTGTGACTAGCGGGGGGAGAAACACAGATACGCAGTATTTT. The encoded protein is CASSFFVTSGGRNTDTQYF. The chain carries TRBV13 and TRBJ2-3, with 13 nucleotides matching TRBD2. With 3 bases clipped from V and 2 bases from J, the junction kept 11 bases outside the gene matches. This CDR3 is 19 amino acids long. Germline CDR1 is PRHDT and CDR2 is FYEKMQ (reference sequence).

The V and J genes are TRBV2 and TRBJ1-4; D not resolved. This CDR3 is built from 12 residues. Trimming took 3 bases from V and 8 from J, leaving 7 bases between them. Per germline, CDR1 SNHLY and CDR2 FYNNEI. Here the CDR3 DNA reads TGTGCCAGCAGTGAGGCAGGAGAAAAACTGTTTTTT. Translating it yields CASSEAGEKLFF.

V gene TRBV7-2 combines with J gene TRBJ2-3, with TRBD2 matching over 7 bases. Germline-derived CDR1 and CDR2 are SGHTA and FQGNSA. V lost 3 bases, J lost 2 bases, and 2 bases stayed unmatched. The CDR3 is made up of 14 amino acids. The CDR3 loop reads CASSLTSHTDTQYF. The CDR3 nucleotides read TGTGCCAGCAGCTTGACTAGCCACACAGATACGCAGTATTTT.

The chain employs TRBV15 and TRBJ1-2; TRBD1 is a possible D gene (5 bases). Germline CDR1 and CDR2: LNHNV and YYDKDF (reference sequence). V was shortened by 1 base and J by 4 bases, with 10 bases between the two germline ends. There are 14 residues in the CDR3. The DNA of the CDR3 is TGTGCCACCAGCAGAGGGGGCAGGAGCTATGGCTACACCTTC. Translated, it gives CATSRGGRSYGYTF.

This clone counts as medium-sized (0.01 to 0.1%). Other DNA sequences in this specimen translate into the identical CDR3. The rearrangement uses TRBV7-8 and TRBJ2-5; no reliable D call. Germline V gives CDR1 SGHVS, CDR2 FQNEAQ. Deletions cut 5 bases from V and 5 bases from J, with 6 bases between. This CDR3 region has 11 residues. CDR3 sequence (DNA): TGTGCCAGCAGCACCCGGGAGACCCAGTACTTC. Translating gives CASSTRETQYF.

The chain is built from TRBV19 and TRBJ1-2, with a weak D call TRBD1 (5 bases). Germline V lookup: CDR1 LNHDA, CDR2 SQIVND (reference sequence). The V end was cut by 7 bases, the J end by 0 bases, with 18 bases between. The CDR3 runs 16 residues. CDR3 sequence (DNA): TGTGCCAGTATCTCAAACCGACAGACAACTAACTATGGCTACACCTTC. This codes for CASISNRQTTNYGYTF.